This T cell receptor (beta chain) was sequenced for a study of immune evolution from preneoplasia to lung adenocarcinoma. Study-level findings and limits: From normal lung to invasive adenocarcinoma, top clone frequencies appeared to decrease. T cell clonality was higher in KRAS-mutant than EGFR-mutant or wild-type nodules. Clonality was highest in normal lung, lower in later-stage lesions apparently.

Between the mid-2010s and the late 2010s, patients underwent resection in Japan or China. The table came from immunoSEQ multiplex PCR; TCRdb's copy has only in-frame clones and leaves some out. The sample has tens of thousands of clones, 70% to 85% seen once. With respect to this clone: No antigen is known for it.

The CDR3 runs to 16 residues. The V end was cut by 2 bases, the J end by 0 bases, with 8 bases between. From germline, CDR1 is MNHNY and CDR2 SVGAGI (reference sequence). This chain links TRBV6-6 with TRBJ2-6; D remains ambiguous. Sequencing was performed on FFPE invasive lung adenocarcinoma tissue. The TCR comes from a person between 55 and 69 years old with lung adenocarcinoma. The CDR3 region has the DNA TGTGCCAGCAGTTACGGCGGCAGCTCTGGGGCCAACGTCCTGACTTTC. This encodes CASSYGGSSGANVLTF.